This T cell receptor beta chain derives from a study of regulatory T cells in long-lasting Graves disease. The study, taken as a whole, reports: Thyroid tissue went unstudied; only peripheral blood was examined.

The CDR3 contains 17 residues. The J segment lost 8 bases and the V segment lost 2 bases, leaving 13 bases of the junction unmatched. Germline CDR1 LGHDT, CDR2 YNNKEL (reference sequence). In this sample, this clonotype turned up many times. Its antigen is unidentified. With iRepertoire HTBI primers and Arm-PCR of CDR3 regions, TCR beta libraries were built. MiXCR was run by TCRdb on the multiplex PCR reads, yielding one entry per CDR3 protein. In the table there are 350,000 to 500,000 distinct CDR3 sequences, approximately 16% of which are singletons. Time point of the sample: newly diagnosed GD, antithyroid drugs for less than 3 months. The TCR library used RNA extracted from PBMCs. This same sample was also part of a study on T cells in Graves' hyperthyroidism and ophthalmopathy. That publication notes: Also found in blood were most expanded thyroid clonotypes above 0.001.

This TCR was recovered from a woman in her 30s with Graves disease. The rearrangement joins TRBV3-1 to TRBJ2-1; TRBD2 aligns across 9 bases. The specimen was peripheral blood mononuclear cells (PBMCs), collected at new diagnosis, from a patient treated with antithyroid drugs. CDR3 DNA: TGTGCCAGCAGCCAAAGTCTTAGGCTAGCGGGAAGGGATGAGCAGTTCTTC. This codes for CASSQSLRLAGRDEQFF.